These 10 T cell receptor beta chains originate from one sample sequenced in a study of T cell repertoires in cytomegalovirus infection. Each CDR3 protein is one row after TCRdb ran MiXCR on the reads. The sample includes about 890,000 distinct CDR3 sequences, less than 40% of them seen just once. These TCRs are of unknown antigen specificity. Material: cultured CD8+ T cells from PBMCs, obtained from culture after CMV antigen stimulation. Every receptor here comes from a human donor in good health (CMV status not recorded). Some clones in this sample may be carry-over from other donors' samples.

This clonotype was seen many times. The CDR3 region has the DNA TGTGCCAGCAGCTTAGAGCCGGGACAGGGTGTGGATCAGCCCCAGCATTTT. The encoded protein is CASSLEPGQGVDQPQHF. The chain uses TRBV7-6 and TRBJ1-5; 9 bases agree with TRBD1. Germline assignment: CDR1 SGHVS and CDR2 FNYEAQ. The CDR3 is 17 residues long. V was clipped by 1 base and J by 5 bases; unmatched bases: 9.

The chain links TRBV20-1 to TRBJ1-2; no firm D call. Germline-derived CDR1 and CDR2 are DFQATT and SNEGSKA (reference sequence). This CDR3 comprises 15 residues. Trimming removed 1 base from V and 1 base from J, with 13 bases in between. CDR3 in DNA: TGCAGTGCTAGAGTTATCCTACACCTTAACTATGGCTACACCTTC. The encoded protein is CSARVILHLNYGYTF.

The CDR3 bases are TGCGCCAGCAGCTCGGAATCAATGGAAAACATTCAGTACTTC. It is translated as CASSSESMENIQYF. This sequence joins TRBV5-1 and TRBJ2-4; D remains ambiguous. Trimming took 3 bases from V and 5 from J, leaving 12 bases between them. Looked up from germline, CDR1 is SGHRS and CDR2 is YFSETQ. This CDR3 is built from 14 residues. Variable domain in full (rest from reference TRBV5-1 and TRBJ2-4): KAGVTQTPRYLIKTRGQQVTLSCSPISGHRSVSWYQQTPGQGLQFLFEYFSETQRNKGNFPGRFSGRQFSNSRSEMNVSTLELGDSALYLCASSSESMENIQYFGAGTRLSVL.

The sample holds many counts of this clonotype. The chain uses TRBV7-6 and TRBJ2-1; D ambiguous. Germline assignment: CDR1 SGHVS and CDR2 FNYEAQ. The CDR3 totals 15 residues. V lost 1 base, J lost 8 bases, and 15 bases lay in between. The CDR3 protein is CASSLGTGSLDEQFF. CDR3 bases: TGTGCCAGCAGCTTAGGAACGGGCAGTCTGGATGAGCAGTTCTTC.

The CDR3 coding sequence is TGTGCCAGCAGTGTCCAGGGGGCCCCCAATCAGCCCCAGCATTTT. Translating gives CASSVQGAPNQPQHF. The chain joins TRBV6-8 to TRBJ1-5; TRBD1 aligns across 8 bases. The V gene end was trimmed by 5 bases and the J gene end by 3 bases; junction bases not matched to a gene: 6. The CDR3 is 15 residues long. The germline gives CDR1 MNHGY, CDR2 SAAAGT.

The V call is TRBV12-3 or TRBV12-4, the J call TRBJ2-5; D is ambiguous. The CDR3 consists of 11 residues. With 10 bases removed from V and 5 bases from J, the gap between germline ends came to 11 bases. In nucleotides, the CDR3 is TGTGCCACCGGAACCTTGGAGACCCAGTACTTC. Its protein is CATGTLETQYF.

The gene calls are TRBV28 and TRBJ2-2; 8 bases align to TRBD2. The CDR3 totals 19 residues. The V segment lost 8 bases and the J segment 7 bases; nucleotides outside the gene matches: 24. Germline CDR1 is MDHEN and CDR2 is SYDVKM. CDR3 sequence reads: CASGGGRGNLAGPDGELFF. CDR3 nucleotide sequence: TGTGCCAGCGGAGGAGGCAGGGGTAATCTAGCGGGCCCAGACGGGGAGCTGTTTTTT.

V is TRBV29-1 and J is TRBJ2-2; D might be TRBD2 (6 bases). In germline, CDR1 is SQVTM, CDR2 ANQGSEA. The CDR3 extends over 15 amino acids. V was shortened by 1 base and J by 4 bases, with 13 bases between the two germline ends. Written as DNA, the CDR3 is TGCAGCGTTGAAGTCCTCGGCGGGGTCACCGGGGAGCTGTTTTTT. Amino acids: CSVEVLGGVTGELFF.

The CDR3 is CASSYLFSGTTILPNTEAFF. The CDR3 DNA follows: TGTGCCAGCAGTTACCTATTCTCCGGGACAACCATATTACCTAACACTGAAGCTTTCTTT. This chain links TRBV6-8 with TRBJ1-1; D may be TRBD1 (6 bases). Per germline, CDR1 MNHGY and CDR2 SAAAGT. This CDR3 has 20 amino acids. V lost 2 bases and J lost 2, with 27 bases in between.

The CDR3 nucleotides are TGTGCCAGCAGTTTGAGTGGGGGGTACCACCCCTACGAGCAGTACTTC. This gives the protein CASSLSGGYHPYEQYF. This chain links TRBV27 with TRBJ2-7; the D gene is possibly TRBD2 (6 bases). The ends were cut back, 3 bases at V and 2 bases at J, with 17 bases in the middle. The CDR3 is 16 residues long. CDR1 is MNHEY, CDR2 SMNVEV, per germline (reference sequence).